Listed below are T cell receptor beta chains from one sample, sequenced in a study of regulatory T cells in long-lasting Graves disease. TCRdb independently ran MiXCR on the multiplex PCR reads; one entry per CDR3 protein. The data contain hundreds of thousands of distinct CDR3 sequences, over 20% of them singletons. Here the sequenced sample was peripheral blood mononuclear cells (PBMCs), taken when the disease was refractory, from a patient treated with antithyroid drugs. The receptors come from a female donor with Graves disease. CDR3s include the opening cysteine and the closing phenylalanine or tryptophan. The D gene is left open where the match is weak. Some rows have no size entry. The others give once, few or many, or a class for an expanded clone.

TRBJ2-7 | 15 | - | TRBV7-9 | - | CASSGRGQPNYEQYF | TGTGCCAGCAGCGGGAGAGGTCAACCAAACTACGAGCAGTACTTC
TRBJ1-1 | 15 | few | TRBV18 | - | CASSPNEGSGTEAFF | TGTGCCAGCTCACCTAATGAGGGGAGCGGCACTGAAGCTTTCTTT
TRBJ1-6 | 12 | - | TRBV2 | - | CASSARASLLHF | TGTGCCAGCAGCGCTCGGGCGTCACTCCTCCACTTT
TRBJ2-4 | 16 | few | TRBV5-1 | - | CASSLEPATAKNIQYF | TGCGCCAGCAGCTTGGAGCCAGCGACGGCCAAAAACATTCAGTACTTC
TRBJ1-2 | 15 | many | TRBV28 | - | CASSLPGKANYGYTF | TGTGCCAGCAGTCTACCCGGAAAAGCTAACTATGGCTACACCTTC
TRBJ2-2 | 15 | many | TRBV6-5 | TRBD2 | CASSSGTSGTGELFF | TGTGCCAGCAGTTCCGGGACTAGCGGCACCGGGGAGCTGTTTTTT
TRBJ1-5 | 12 | - | TRBV29-1 | - | CSVAGTNQPQHF | TGCAGCGTTGCGGGCACCAATCAGCCCCAGCATTTT
TRBJ2-7 | 13 | - | TRBV14 | - | CASSQVGSHEQYF | TGTGCCAGCAGCCAAGTAGGGTCCCACGAGCAGTACTTC
TRBJ2-7 | 14 | - | TRBV7-9 | - | CASSFTGARYEQYF | TGTGCCAGCAGTTTTACCGGGGCACGTTACGAGCAGTACTTC
TRBJ1-5 | 15 | - | TRBV6-2/TRBV6-3 | - | CASSYLARGDQPQHF | TGTGCCAGCAGTTACTTAGCCCGGGGAGATCAGCCCCAGCATTTT
TRBJ1-2 | 12 | many | TRBV24-1 | - | CATSDRQDGYTF | TGTGCCACCAGTGATAGACAGGATGGCTACACCTTC
TRBJ1-5 | 15 | many | TRBV28 | TRBD1 | CASSGDRGRGKPQHF | TGTGCCAGCAGTGGAGACAGGGGGCGGGGGAAGCCCCAGCATTTT
TRBJ2-7 | 12 | - | TRBV20-1 | - | CSASKQGGEQYF | TGCAGTGCTAGTAAGCAGGGAGGCGAGCAGTACTTC
TRBJ2-7 | 17 | many | TRBV3-1 | - | CASSQGSSTTVSYEQYF | TGTGCCAGCAGCCAAGGATCATCTACTACCGTTTCCTACGAGCAGTACTTC
TRBJ2-5 | 13 | many | TRBV6-2/TRBV6-3 | - | CASSRVPQETQYF | TGTGCCAGCTCCCGGGTGCCCCAAGAGACCCAGTACTTC
TRBJ1-4 | 14 | - | TRBV6-2/TRBV6-3 | TRBD1 | CASRDRGGFEKLFF | TGTGCCAGCAGGGACAGGGGGGGATTTGAAAAACTGTTTTTT
TRBJ2-7 | 13 | - | TRBV7-9 | - | CASSFDTRYEQYF | TGTGCCAGCAGCTTCGATACGAGGTACGAGCAGTACTTC
TRBJ1-5 | 12 | - | TRBV10-3 | TRBD1 | CAIGTGTLPQHF | TGTGCCATCGGGACAGGCACCCTCCCCCAGCATTTT
TRBJ1-4 | 15 | many | TRBV12-3/TRBV12-4 | - | CATKGRSGTNEKLFF | TGTGCAACAAAGGGAAGGTCTGGTACTAATGAAAAACTGTTTTTT
TRBJ2-5 | 14 | - | TRBV5-1 | TRBD1 | CASKGQQLQETQYF | TGCGCCAGTAAGGGACAGCAACTCCAAGAGACCCAGTACTTC
TRBJ1-1 | 15 | - | TRBV27 | - | CASRRAGTMNTEAFF | TGTGCCAGCCGTCGTGCCGGGACCATGAACACTGAAGCTTTCTTT
TRBJ2-4 | 14 | many | TRBV7-8 | - | CASSWEIAKNIQYF | TGTGCCAGCAGCTGGGAGATAGCCAAAAACATTCAGTACTTC
TRBJ2-1 | 11 | many | TRBV12-3/TRBV12-4 | - | CASSFGNEQFF | TGTGCCAGCAGTTTCGGCAATGAGCAGTTCTTC